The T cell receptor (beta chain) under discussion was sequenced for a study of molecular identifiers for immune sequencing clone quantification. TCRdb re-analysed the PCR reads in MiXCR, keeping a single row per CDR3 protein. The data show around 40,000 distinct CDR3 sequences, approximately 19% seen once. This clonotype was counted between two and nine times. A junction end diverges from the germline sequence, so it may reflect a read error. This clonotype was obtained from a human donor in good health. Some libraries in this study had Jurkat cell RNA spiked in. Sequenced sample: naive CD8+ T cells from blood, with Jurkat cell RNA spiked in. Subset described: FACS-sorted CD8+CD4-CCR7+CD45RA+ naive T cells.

The CDR3 spells CASSINWNTGAFF. The CDR3 DNA reads TGTGCCAGTAGTATTAATTGGAACACTGGAGCTTTCTTT. The chain couples TRBV19 to TRBJ1-1; D uncertain. This CDR3 comprises 13 residues. Germline V CDR1 and CDR2: LNHDA, SQIVND (reference sequence).